This TCR beta chain came from a study of T cell clonality in common variable immunodeficiency. This clone was recorded many times. The read falls 3 residues short of the CDR3 end, and the missing part is taken from the germline J gene. Germline V gene data show CDR1 as KGHDR and CDR2 as SFDVKD. V lost 5 bases, J lost 3 bases, and 6 bases lay in between. The length of the CDR3 is 13 residues. TCRdb keeps only in-frame clones here, not all; method: immunoSEQ multiplex PCR. The specimen has 50,000 or so clones, none found just once. Sequencing was carried out using peripheral blood mononuclear cells. This chain uses TRBV24-1 with TRBJ2-2; the D is unclear. This TCR derives from a person aged 18-70 years in good health. CDR3 protein: CATSGYYTGELFF. The CDR3 DNA, read in part, is TGTGCCACCAGTGGCTACTACACCGGGGAG.